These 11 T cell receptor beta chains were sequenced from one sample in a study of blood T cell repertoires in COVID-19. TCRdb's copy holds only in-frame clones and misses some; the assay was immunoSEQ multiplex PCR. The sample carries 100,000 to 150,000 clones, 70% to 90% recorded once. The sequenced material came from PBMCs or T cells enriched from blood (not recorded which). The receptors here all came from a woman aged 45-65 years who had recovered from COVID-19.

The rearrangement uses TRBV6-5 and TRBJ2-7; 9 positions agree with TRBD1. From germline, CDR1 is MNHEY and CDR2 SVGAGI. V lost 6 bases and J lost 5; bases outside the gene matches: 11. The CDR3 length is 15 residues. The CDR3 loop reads CASRRPGQGINEQYF. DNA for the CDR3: TGTGCCAGCAGACGGCCGGGACAGGGTATCAACGAGCAGTACTTC.

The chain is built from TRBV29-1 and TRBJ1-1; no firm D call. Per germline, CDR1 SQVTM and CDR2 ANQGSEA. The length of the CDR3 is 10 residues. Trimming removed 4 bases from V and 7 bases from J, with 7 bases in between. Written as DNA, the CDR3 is TGCAGCGTTGCGGTGAATGAAGCTTTCTTT. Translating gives CSVAVNEAFF. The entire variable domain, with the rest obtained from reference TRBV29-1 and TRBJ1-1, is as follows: SAVISQKPSRDICQRGTSLTIQCQVDSQVTMMFWYRQQPGQSLTLIATANQGSEATYESGFVIDKFPISRPNLTFSTLTVSNMSPEDSSIYLCSVAVNEAFFGQGTRLTVV.

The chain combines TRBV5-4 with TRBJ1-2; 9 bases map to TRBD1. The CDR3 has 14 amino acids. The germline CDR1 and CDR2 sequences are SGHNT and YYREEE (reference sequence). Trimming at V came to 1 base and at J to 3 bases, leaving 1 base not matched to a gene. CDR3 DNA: TGTGCCAGCAGCTTGCGACAGGGGGACTATGGCTACACCTTC. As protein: CASSLRQGDYGYTF. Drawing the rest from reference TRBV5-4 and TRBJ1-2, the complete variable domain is ETGVTQSPTHLIKTRGQQVTLRCSSQSGHNTVSWYQQALGQGPQFIFQYYREEENGRGNFPPRFSGLQFPNYSSELNVNALELDDSALYLCASSLRQGDYGYTFGSGTRLTVV.

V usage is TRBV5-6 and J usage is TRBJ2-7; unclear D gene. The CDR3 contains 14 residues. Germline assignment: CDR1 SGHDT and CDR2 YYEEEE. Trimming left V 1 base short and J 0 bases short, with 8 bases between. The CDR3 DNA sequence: TGTGCCAGCAGCTTGATCGGGTCCTCCTACGAGCAGTACTTC. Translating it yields CASSLIGSSYEQYF.

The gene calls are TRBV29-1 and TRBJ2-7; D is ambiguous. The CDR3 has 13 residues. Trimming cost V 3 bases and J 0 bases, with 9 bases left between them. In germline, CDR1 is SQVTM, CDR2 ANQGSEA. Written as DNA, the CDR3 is TGCAGCGTTGAGGCCCAGAACTCCTACGAGCAGTACTTC. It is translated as CSVEAQNSYEQYF.

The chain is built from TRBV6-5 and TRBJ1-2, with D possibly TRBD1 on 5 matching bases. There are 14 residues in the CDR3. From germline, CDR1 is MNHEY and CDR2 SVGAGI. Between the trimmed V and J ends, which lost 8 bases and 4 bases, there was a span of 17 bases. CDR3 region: CASAPGRTSYGYTF. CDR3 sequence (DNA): TGTGCCAGCGCTCCAGGGAGGACGAGCTATGGCTACACCTTC.

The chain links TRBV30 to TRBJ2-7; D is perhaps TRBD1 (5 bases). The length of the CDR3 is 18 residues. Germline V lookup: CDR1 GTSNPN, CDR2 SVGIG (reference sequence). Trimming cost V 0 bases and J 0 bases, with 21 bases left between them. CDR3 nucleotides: TGTGCCTGGAGTGTATCTTTTTGGGGCAGTGCAAGCTCCTACGAGCAGTACTTC. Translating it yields CAWSVSFWGSASSYEQYF.

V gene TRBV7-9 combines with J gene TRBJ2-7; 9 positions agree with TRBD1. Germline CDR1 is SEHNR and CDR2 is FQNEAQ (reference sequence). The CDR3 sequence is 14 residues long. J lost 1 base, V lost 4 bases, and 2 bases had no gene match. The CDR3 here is CASSSDRGSYEQYF. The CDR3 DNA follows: TGTGCCAGCAGCTCCGACAGGGGGTCCTACGAGCAGTACTTC.

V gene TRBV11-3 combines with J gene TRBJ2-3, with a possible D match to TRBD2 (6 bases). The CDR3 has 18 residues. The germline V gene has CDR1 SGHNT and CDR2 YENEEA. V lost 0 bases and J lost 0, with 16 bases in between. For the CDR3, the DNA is TGTGCCAGCAGCTTAGATAGTGGCCAGCGGGTTAGCACAGATACGCAGTATTTT. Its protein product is CASSLDSGQRVSTDTQYF.

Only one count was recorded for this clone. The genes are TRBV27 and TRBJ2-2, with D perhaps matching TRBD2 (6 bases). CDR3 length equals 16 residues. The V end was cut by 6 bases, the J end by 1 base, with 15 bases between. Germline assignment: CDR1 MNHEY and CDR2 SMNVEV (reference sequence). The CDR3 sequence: CASSSGGYWNTGELFF. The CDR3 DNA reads TGTGCCAGCAGCTCCGGGGGTTACTGGAACACCGGGGAGCTGTTTTTT.

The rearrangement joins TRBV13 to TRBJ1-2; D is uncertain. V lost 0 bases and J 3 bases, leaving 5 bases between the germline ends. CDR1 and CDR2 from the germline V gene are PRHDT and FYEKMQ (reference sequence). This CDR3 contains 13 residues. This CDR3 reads CASSLGQDYGYTF. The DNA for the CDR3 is TGTGCCAGCAGCTTAGGGCAGGACTATGGCTACACCTTC.